The present T cell receptor beta chain was sequenced within a study of blood T cell repertoires in COVID-19. The V end lost 6 bases, the J end lost 6 bases, and 18 bases lay between the germline ends. CDR1 is SEHNR, CDR2 FQNEAQ, per germline (reference sequence). The length of the CDR3 is 15 residues. Original handling: Counts of nucleated cells, estimated from reference gene primer amplification, were obtained. Here immunoSEQ multiplex PCR was the method, and the copy in TCRdb shows in-frame clones only, minus some. The D gene and trimming were derived from the DNA, and the V and J assignments and clone size from that table. The profile covers 200,000 to 300,000 clones, with over 80% appearing a single time and 5% to 7% taken by the ten largest.

The rearrangement joins TRBV7-9 to TRBJ2-1; TRBD2 might be the D (6 bases). The TCR originated in a woman aged 60-70 years with active or convalescent COVID-19. Sequences were obtained from peripheral blood. CDR3 nucleotide sequence: TGTGCCAGCAGTCGACCGCAGTTGGGGGGCAATGAGCAGTTCTTC. This codes for CASSRPQLGGNEQFF.